What follows is one T cell receptor beta chain and its context. Its target is not known. This entry comes from a study of T-cell memory formation after mild COVID-19. The overall study: TCR clusters were mostly confined to one donor each. Findings and limits, study-wide: Contracting clones from day 15 to 85 showed balanced CD4/CD8; later expanders favored CD4+.

TCRdb re-called the 5' RACE reads with MiXCR, one entry per CDR3 protein. The sample has about 190,000 distinct CDR3 sequences; about 11% are singletons. Germline V gene lookup returns CDR1 LGHNA and CDR2 YSLEER. Deletions cut 1 base from V and 5 bases from J, with 15 bases between. This CDR3 has 15 amino acids. The origin of this receptor is a man between 18 and 35 years old who had mild COVID-19 (a few samples of this study predate the infection). Cell type and time point are not known. The sequencing input was PBMCs or a T cell subset sorted from them (not recorded which). The J gene is TRBJ2-7, the V gene TRBV4-3; D uncertain. CDR3 in DNA: TGCGCCAGCAGCCAAGGTAGAGTAGGTCGTGACGAGCAGTACTTC. It codes for CASSQGRVGRDEQYF.